The rows below give T cell receptor beta chains drawn from one sample of a study of T cells after yellow fever vaccination. TCRdb ran MiXCR on the 5' RACE reads and lists one entry per CDR3 protein. Of hundreds of thousands of distinct CDR3 sequences detected, under 15% appear once; the ten largest clones hold roughly 3.1%. This specimen was CD4+ T cells sorted from PBMCs, taken 15 days after the yellow fever booster vaccination. Receptor source: a young man who received the YFV17D yellow fever vaccine. Both conserved end residues are part of each CDR3. The D gene is left open where the match is weak. Not all rows give a size; the values are once, few, many and, for expanded clones, a class.

d_call: .
j_call: TRBJ1-2
v_call: TRBV7-9
clone_size: few
cdr3_aa: CASSLGPGPNYGYTF
cdr3_nt: TGTGCCAGCAGCTTAGGGCCAGGGCCCAACTATGGCTACACCTTC

d_call: TRBD1
j_call: TRBJ1-5
v_call: TRBV18
clone_size: .
cdr3_aa: CASSEQGWGNQPQHF
cdr3_nt: TGTGCCAGCTCAGAACAGGGGTGGGGCAATCAGCCCCAGCATTTT

d_call: .
j_call: TRBJ1-4
v_call: TRBV20-1
clone_size: .
cdr3_aa: CSARDIVLNPNEKLFF
cdr3_nt: TGCAGTGCTAGAGATATAGTCCTAAACCCTAATGAAAAACTGTTTTTT

d_call: TRBD1
j_call: TRBJ2-7
v_call: TRBV4-3
clone_size: .
cdr3_aa: CASSQATQTGLTYEQYF
cdr3_nt: TGCGCCAGCAGCCAAGCCACTCAGACAGGGCTAACCTACGAGCAGTACTTC

d_call: TRBD1
j_call: TRBJ2-5
v_call: TRBV2
clone_size: .
cdr3_aa: CASSAGQAGETQYF
cdr3_nt: TGTGCCAGCAGCGCGGGACAGGCGGGCGAGACCCAGTACTTC

d_call: TRBD2
j_call: TRBJ2-7
v_call: TRBV7-9
clone_size: .
cdr3_aa: CASSVGSGGALYPEQYF
cdr3_nt: TGTGCCAGCAGCGTCGGTAGCGGGGGGGCCCTGTATCCCGAGCAGTACTTC

d_call: .
j_call: TRBJ1-6
v_call: TRBV5-1
clone_size: few
cdr3_aa: CASSGDDGGPSPLHF
cdr3_nt: TGCGCCAGCAGCGGAGATGACGGTGGCCCCTCACCCCTCCACTTT

d_call: TRBD2
j_call: TRBJ2-1
v_call: TRBV12-3/TRBV12-4
clone_size: many
cdr3_aa: CASSFLAGGLDEQFF
cdr3_nt: TGTGCCAGCAGTTTTTTAGCGGGGGGGCTTGATGAGCAGTTCTTC

d_call: .
j_call: TRBJ2-6
v_call: TRBV29-1
clone_size: .
cdr3_aa: CSVEVRGGSSGANVLTF
cdr3_nt: TGCAGCGTTGAAGTTCGAGGCGGCAGCTCTGGGGCCAACGTCCTGACTTTC

d_call: .
j_call: TRBJ2-1
v_call: TRBV7-9
clone_size: many
cdr3_aa: CASSRGPQGRRNEQFF
cdr3_nt: TGTGCCAGCAGCAGGGGCCCCCAGGGACGTCGGAATGAGCAGTTCTTC

d_call: TRBD1
j_call: TRBJ1-5
v_call: TRBV4-1
clone_size: .
cdr3_aa: CASSRTGTGLNQPQHF
cdr3_nt: TGCGCCAGCAGCCGTACCGGGACAGGTCTCAATCAGCCCCAGCATTTT

d_call: .
j_call: TRBJ2-5
v_call: TRBV5-1
clone_size: many
cdr3_aa: CASSLEGRETQYF
cdr3_nt: TGCGCCAGCAGCTTGGAGGGGCGGGAGACCCAGTACTTC

d_call: .
j_call: TRBJ2-5
v_call: TRBV6-2/TRBV6-3
clone_size: .
cdr3_aa: CASTELQGRQETQYF
cdr3_nt: TGTGCCAGCACGGAGCTACAGGGAAGGCAAGAGACCCAGTACTTC

d_call: .
j_call: TRBJ2-7
v_call: TRBV5-1
clone_size: many
cdr3_aa: CASSLTRGVDEQYF
cdr3_nt: TGCGCCAGCAGCTTGACTAGAGGGGTCGACGAGCAGTACTTC